This T cell receptor beta chain is from a study of T cells expressing NK-cell markers. Regarding the study as a whole: CD8+ T cells in six or seven donors included dominant NKG2C+ clonotypes at about 1.0-7.0%. Researchers report these clonotypes also headed the CD3+CD56-NKG2C+ fraction in several donors.

TCR beta libraries carry UMIs added by 5'RACE template switching. After re-calling the 5' RACE reads, TCRdb lists one entry per CDR3 protein, DNA absent. The sample table sets out some 440,000 distinct CDR3 sequences. A word on this clonotype: Its target is not known.

Germline V gives CDR1 DFQATT, CDR2 SNEGSKA (reference sequence). The CDR3 is 13 amino acids. The TCR sequence derives from a woman aged 50 to 60 in good health. The specimen was blood T cells: a sorted CD56 or NKG2C T cell subset, CD4+ or CD8+ T cells, or bulk PBMC T cells (not recorded which). The chain joins TRBV20-1 to TRBJ2-5; TCRdb returns TRBD1, unconfirmable since there is no DNA. The CDR3 is CSASTGGIETQYF.